This T cell receptor beta chain is from a study of T-cell reconstitution after alpha-beta-depleted transplantation in children. Per the germline V gene, CDR1 is SGHRS and CDR2 is YFSETQ. The CDR3 sequence is 16 residues long. Library preparation (for TCRbeta) was performed with unique molecular identifiers. TCRdb called the PCR reads again in MiXCR, with one record for every CDR3 protein. The table includes around 580,000 distinct CDR3 sequences, 27% detected once. Concerning this clonotype itself: What it binds is unknown. At one end the junction does not follow the germline gene, possibly because of a read error.

Points from the study as a whole: There were some patients whose high TCRbeta diversity at day 60 came from surviving recipient T cells and thymic progenitors. Reportedly, alpha-beta T cells present about two months post-transplant originated from several hundred expanded clones of graft origin.

This specimen was PBMCs, taken before TCRalphabeta/CD19-depleted stem cell transplant. This chain connects TRBV5-1 to TRBJ2-1, with 9 bases identical to TRBD2. The clonotype was recovered from a boy younger than two with Wiskott-Aldrich syndrome, due to receive a stem cell transplant. CDR3 amino acids: CATSRRPGTSSDEQFF. The CDR3 DNA follows: TGCGCCACCAGCCGGAGACCCGGGACTAGCTCTGATGAGCAGTTCTTC. The entire variable domain, with the rest obtained from reference TRBV5-1 and TRBJ2-1, is as follows: KAGVTQTPRYLIKTRGQQVTLSCSPISGHRSVSWYQQTPGQGLQFLFEYFSETQRNKGNFPGRFSGRQFSNSRSEMNVSTLELGDSALYLCATSRRPGTSSDEQFFGPGTRLTVL.